This note documents a single TCR beta chain sequence. The data originate from a study of blood T cell repertoires in COVID-19. Background on the study: Sample material is recorded as cDNA or gDNA derived from T cells, B-cell-depleted T cells, or PBMCs.

Repertoires were generated with immunoSEQ multiplex PCR, while TCRdb's copy carries only in-frame clones and drops some. The sample shows 200,000 to 250,000 clones, more than 80% of them seen only once. The length of the CDR3 is 15 residues. From germline, CDR1 is SGHNT and CDR2 YYREEE (reference sequence). With V trimmed by 4 bases and J by 3 bases, 7 bases remained unmatched. The sample consisted of peripheral blood. The J gene is TRBJ1-1, the V gene TRBV5-4; 9 bases fit TRBD1. This clonotype was sampled from a young man with COVID-19, enrolled during active disease. CDR3 coding DNA: TGTGCCAGCAGCCTCTTAACAGGGGGCGACACTGAAGCTTTCTTT. This sequence encodes CASSLLTGGDTEAFF.